This T cell receptor (beta chain) is from a study of shared clonotypes between healthy human individuals (dated by TCRdb to between 2020 and 2021). Regarding the complete study: A couple of women and three men aged 18 to 49 years were included in the cohort. For each donor, three plates each were used for CD4 naive and CD4 memory, two plates were used for CD8 naive, and one plate was used for CD8 memory. To estimate repertoire size and how much clonotypes are shared between individuals, the study performed deep sequencing of blood TCR repertoires from 4 to 6 healthy adults. To increase sequencing depth and limit assay-specific biases, TCR repertoire library preparation and sequencing were carried out by different laboratories using diverse techniques. Leukapheresis yielded between about 0.94 and 10 billion PBMCs per donor.

Healthy HIV-negative adults with no recently reported acute infections or vaccinations were included as donors. Only Caucasian adults living in Nashville, Tennessee, USA were represented among the donors. CD4+ T cells were enriched by magnetic negative selection, after which naive cells were positively selected on CD45RA and the negative fraction was taken as the memory subset. Blood was collected by leukapheresis, and PBMCs were isolated by Ficoll-Histopaque density gradient centrifugation and then cryopreserved in liquid nitrogen vapor phase. Analytical flow cytometry was used to check the purity and quantity of every magnetically sorted T cell population. Genomic DNA was isolated from each sorted fraction and quantified by UV absorbance on a Nanodrop 2000c. Results the study describes overall, beyond this receptor: The small number of donors limited the genetic and exposure-history diversity represented. Based on pairwise subsampling, the degree of clonotype sharing among donors was expected to be affected by sequencing depth. Naive subsets generally had larger estimated clonotype richness than memory subsets did. Incomplete sequencing was indicated by rarefaction of sorted-subset datasets, despite the large sequencing depth. Higher generation probabilities were observed for clonotypes shared by all four sorted-subset donors than for non-shared clonotypes. Sampling was restricted to blood, and TCR repertoires in tissues likely differ from the TCR repertoires found in blood. About 5% of naive CD4, around 3.5% of naive CD8, approximately 2% of memory CD4, and around 0.42% of memory CD8 clonotypes were shared across four donors.

Using the deep immunoSEQ assay, multiplex PCR amplified TCR CDR3 regions from genomic DNA. Extracted genomic DNA from each cell subset was spread evenly across all wells of several immunoSEQ 96-well plates, with each plate serving as a replicate. Each replicate PCR for sorted subsets received about 180 ng genomic DNA, equal to about 30,000 T cell genomes. Purified libraries were quantified with a Qubit 3.0 fluorometer, sized on a Bioanalyzer 2100, and re-quantified with the KAPA Library Quantification kit. Every immunoSEQ 96-well plate was sequenced on a separate single-read 150-cycle Illumina NextSeq 550 flow cell. The published analysis was carried out like this. The immunoSEQ output contained only junctional sequences without quality scores, so filtering could not match that applied to full-length reads. Sequences were annotated with PyIR, a Python wrapper for IgBLAST v1.9, using IMGT germline references to assign V/J genes and CDR3. Reads with weak V/J assignments (E-value above 1e-6), missing CDR3, stop codons, out-of-frame junctions, or ambiguous translated residues were removed. V3J clonotypes were defined by identical inferred V gene, J gene, and CDR3 amino acid sequence. Percentage overlap between repertoires was calculated by dividing the number of shared unique clonotypes by the size of the smaller repertoire. Repertoire richness was assessed with RTK rarefaction, the Chao1 estimator, and Recon v2.1 estimates of unobserved clonotypes. For all TCRbeta clonotypes obtained by the gDNA method from a few donors, generation probabilities were computed with OLGA. Entries here come from immuneACCESS through TCRdb and include only in-frame sequences with V and J called. Some clones fail to appear in such tables; in the studies checked, an unresolved V gene covers under half of the shortfall, and the cause of the remainder is unknown. The DNA was the basis for D and trimming; V, J and clone size are from that table. This sample lists more than 2,000,000 clones; 90% to 95% were detected once. 0.35% to 0.45% of the sample comes from the top ten.

This clone was picked up one time. Its recognized antigen is unknown. Base qualities are not recorded, but no much larger clone differs from it by a single base. The sample has other DNA sequences that encode this CDR3 too. The CDR3 sequence holds 12 residues, the cysteine and phenylalanine included. Here the CDR3 DNA is all that survives: 36 bases in frame from base 1. CDR1 and CDR2 (SQVTM, ANQGSEA) derive from the germline V gene. Trimming costs V 3 bases and J 1 base, and their ends lie 5 bases apart. The specimen sequenced was naive CD4+ T cells from PBMCs. Explained via the paper, the cell subset or site label denotes: CD45RA+ positively selected. The sequence joins TRBV29-1 to TRBJ2-3; the D gene identity is not certain. The origin of this receptor is a man aged 18 to 35 in good health. Some clones in this sample may be carry-over from other donors' samples. The CDR3 here reads CSVDQGTDTQYF. The nucleotides are TGCAGCGTTGATCAGGGCACAGATACGCAGTATTTT.